Shown below are 21 T cell receptor beta chains from a single sample sequenced in a study of CD8+ T cells in alopecia areata. Alopecia areata patients provided lesional scalp punch biopsies and peripheral blood. Isolated RNA was reverse transcribed into cDNA used as the sequencing template. This table comes from immunoSEQ multiplex PCR, and its TCRdb copy is limited to in-frame clones, with some not included. The sample lists 7,000 to 9,500 clones, about 60% seen once, with about 12% in the top ten. The sequencing used skin, collected at week 0. These receptor sequences come from a human donor with alopecia areata.

This clone was found once. The gene calls are TRBV5-1 and TRBJ1-3; no firm D call. The CDR3 totals 11 residues. The germline V and J ends were trimmed by 8 bases and 0 bases, with 3 bases remaining between them. CDR1 and CDR2 from the germline V gene are SGHRS and YFSETQ. CDR3 sequence: CASFSGNTIYF. The DNA of the CDR3 is TGCGCCAGTTTCTCTGGAAACACCATATATTTT. The whole variable domain, remainder taken from reference TRBV5-1 and TRBJ1-3, is KAGVTQTPRYLIKTRGQQVTLSCSPISGHRSVSWYQQTPGQGLQFLFEYFSETQRNKGNFPGRFSGRQFSNSRSEMNVSTLELGDSALYLCASFSGNTIYFGEGSWLTVV.

By its share, this clone is medium-sized. CDR3 bases: TGTGCCAGCAGCCGCGACAGGGTGGGGACCAAAAACATTCAGTACTTC. Protein: CASSRDRVGTKNIQYF. The chain uses TRBV11-2 and TRBJ2-4; TRBD1 agrees at 7 bases. CDR3 length: 16 residues. The trim removed 5 bases at V and 2 bases at J, leaving 9 bases unmatched. The germline CDR1 and CDR2 sequences are SGHAT and FQNNGV.

The gene calls are TRBV5-1 and TRBJ2-2, with TRBD2 as a possible D gene (5 bases). Trimming cost V 7 bases and J 0 bases, with 10 bases left between them. This CDR3 is built from 14 residues. Germline values: CDR1 SGHRS, CDR2 YFSETQ. CDR3 protein: CASFLRANTGELFF. The CDR3 nucleotides are TGCGCCAGCTTCTTGAGGGCGAACACCGGGGAGCTGTTTTTT.

The rearrangement uses TRBV27 and TRBJ2-5, with TRBD2 matching 14 bases. The CDR3 extends over 15 amino acids. Germline-derived CDR1 and CDR2 are MNHEY and SMNVEV (reference sequence). V lost 6 bases to trimming and J lost 5 bases; unmatched junction nucleotides: 5. The CDR3 loop is CASSPRLAGGETQYF. The CDR3 region has the DNA TGTGCCAGCAGCCCACGACTAGCGGGAGGGGAGACCCAGTACTTC.

The chain employs TRBV14 and TRBJ2-1; 11 bases are a match to TRBD2. Per the germline V gene, CDR1 is SGHDN and CDR2 is FVKESK. V was pared by 5 bases and J by 3 bases, with 9 bases of the junction left unmatched. This CDR3 has 17 amino acids. CDR3 sequence reads: CASSSLLAGDGYNEQFF. The DNA of the CDR3 is TGTGCCAGCAGCTCCCTACTAGCGGGAGATGGCTACAATGAGCAGTTCTTC.

The rearrangement joins TRBV19 to TRBJ1-5; D gene unclear. This CDR3 comprises 12 residues. V was trimmed by 10 bases and J by 7 bases, leaving 14 bases between them. Germline V lookup: CDR1 LNHDA, CDR2 SQIVND (reference sequence). DNA of the CDR3: TGTGCCACCTCTACGGGCGGACAGCCCCAGCATTTT. It codes for CATSTGGQPQHF. Supplemented by reference TRBV19 and TRBJ1-5, the full variable domain reads DGGITQSPKYLFRKEGQNVTLSCEQNLNHDAMYWYRQDPGQGLRLIYYSQIVNDFQKGDIAEGYSVSREKKESFPLTVTSAQKNPTAFYLCATSTGGQPQHFGDGTRLSIL.

This rearrangement joins TRBV6-1 to TRBJ2-1; TRBD2 matches at 8 bases. With V trimmed by 6 bases and J by 7 bases, 8 bases remained unmatched. Germline CDR1 is MNHNS and CDR2 is SASEGT. The CDR3 length is 14 residues. CDR3 amino acids: CASSPRTSMNEQFF. In DNA, the CDR3 is TGTGCCAGCAGCCCTAGGACTAGCATGAATGAGCAGTTCTTC.

The rearrangement links TRBV28 to TRBJ2-5; TRBD2 aligns across 9 bases. The DNA end is a closer match to TRBJ2-7, so the J assignment may be wrong. CDR3 size: 15 residues. The V gene's germline CDR1 is MDHEN and CDR2 SYDVKM. The CDR3 sequence is CASRTLSGGTYEQYF. CDR3 sequence (DNA): TGTGCCAGCAGAACCCTTAGCGGGGGCACCTACGAGCAGTACTTC.

This rearrangement joins TRBV6-5 to TRBJ1-4, with D possibly matching TRBD1 (5 bases). The length of the CDR3 is 13 residues. The V and J ends lost 6 bases and 5 bases respectively, with 10 bases between them. Germline V gene sequence: CDR1 MNHEY, CDR2 SVGAGI. The CDR3 loop reads CASSPRDNEKLFF. As DNA, the CDR3 is TGTGCCAGCAGCCCCCGGGACAATGAAAAACTGTTTTTT.

The chain uses TRBV6-5 and TRBJ1-1; no firm D call. The germline V gene encodes CDR1 MNHEY and CDR2 SVGAGI. V lost 0 bases and J 1 base, leaving 3 bases between the germline ends. CDR3 length: 13 amino acids. The CDR3: CASSYSENTEAFF. DNA of the CDR3: TGTGCCAGCAGTTACTCAGAGAACACTGAAGCTTTCTTT.

The chain employs TRBV19 and TRBJ1-2; D is possibly TRBD1 (6 bases). V was pared by 8 bases and J by 8 bases, with 21 bases between. The CDR3 is 14 residues long. Per germline, CDR1 LNHDA and CDR2 SQIVND (reference sequence). In DNA, the CDR3 is TGTGCCAGTCGCTACAGGGTGGAGACGCGAGGCTACACCTTC. This codes for CASRYRVETRGYTF.

Notes on this clone: One end of the junction fails to match germline, which may point to a read error. This sample also contains other DNA sequences that code for the same CDR3. The chain links TRBV7-2 to TRBJ1-1, with unresolved D. There are 11 residues in the CDR3. Germline V lookup: CDR1 SGHTA, CDR2 FQGNSA. CDR3 residues: CASSLGSTAFF. DNA for the CDR3: TGTGCCAGCAGTTTAGGGTCAACGGCTTTCTTT.

J is TRBJ2-3 and V is TRBV29-1, with 13 bases lining up with TRBD2. V was pared by 6 bases and J by 9 bases, with 6 bases of the junction left unmatched. Germline V gives CDR1 SQVTM, CDR2 ANQGSEA. The CDR3 is 13 residues long. The CDR3 spells CSVPGTSGNTQYF. The CDR3 coding sequence is TGCAGCGTCCCTGGGACTAGCGGGAACACGCAGTATTTT.

This clone was counted a single time. The chain carries TRBV14 and TRBJ2-2; 12 bases match TRBD2. Per the germline V gene, CDR1 is SGHDN and CDR2 is FVKESK. Trimming took 3 bases from V and 2 from J; bases not matched to a gene: 7. The CDR3 has 18 residues. The CDR3 nucleotides read TGTGCCAGCAGCCACGGAGCCGGACTAGCGGGAAACACCGGGGAGCTGTTTTTT. It translates to CASSHGAGLAGNTGELFF. The complete variable domain, with remaining parts taken from reference TRBV14 and TRBJ2-2, reads EAGVTQFPSHSVIEKGQTVTLRCDPISGHDNLYWYRRVMGKEIKFLLHFVKESKQDESGMPNNRFLAERTGGTYSTLKVQPAELEDSGVYFCASSHGAGLAGNTGELFFGEGSRLTVL.

The chain uses TRBV25-1 and TRBJ2-2; TRBD2 matches 9 bases. Germline V CDR1 and CDR2: MGHDK, SYGVNS. This CDR3 region has 17 residues. The V and J ends lost 2 bases and 1 base, in that order; junction bases with no gene match: 5. The CDR3: CASSEVSGSGNTGELFF. CDR3 nucleotide sequence: TGTGCCAGCAGTGAAGTTAGCGGGAGTGGGAACACCGGGGAGCTGTTTTTT.

This clone was recorded a few times. The rearrangement joins TRBV7-8 to TRBJ2-7; D assignment may be TRBD1 or TRBD2 (5 bases each). CDR3 length: 13 amino acids. Germline CDR1 and CDR2: SGHVS and FQNEAQ. The ends were cut back, 5 bases at V and 3 bases at J, with 11 bases in the middle. The CDR3 loop reads CASSHGTDYEQYF. DNA for the CDR3: TGTGCCAGCAGCCACGGGACGGACTACGAGCAGTACTTC.

J is TRBJ2-5 and V is TRBV15; 11 bases fit TRBD1. Germline CDR1 reads LNHNV; CDR2 reads YYDKDF (reference sequence). J lost 7 bases, V lost 4 bases, and 8 bases had no gene match. The CDR3 consists of 15 residues. CDR3 in amino acids: CATSTPEDRGRTQYF. The CDR3 DNA reads TGTGCCACCAGCACACCGGAGGACAGGGGGCGGACCCAGTACTTC.

There are a few counts of this clone. This chain connects TRBV6-6 to TRBJ1-6; D gene unclear. V lost 4 bases and J 10 bases, leaving 14 bases between the germline ends. Germline V gene sequence: CDR1 MNHNY, CDR2 SVGAGI (reference sequence). The CDR3 runs to 14 residues. The CDR3 region is CASSWRPGESPLHF. The CDR3 coding sequence is TGTGCCAGCAGTTGGAGGCCTGGAGAGTCACCCCTCCACTTT.

The V gene is TRBV9, the J gene TRBJ2-3; 11 bases match TRBD2. The CDR3 runs 16 residues. CDR1 and CDR2 from the germline V gene are SGDLS and YYNGEE. Trimming cost V 2 bases and J 5 bases; bases outside gene matches: 7. CDR3 bases: TGTGCCAGCAGCGTCCAACTAGCGGGAGCTGGAGATACGCAGTATTTT. This codes for CASSVQLAGAGDTQYF.

The chain uses TRBV27 and TRBJ2-7; possibly TRBD1 or TRBD2 for D (6 bases each). The CDR3 consists of 14 residues. Germline V gives CDR1 MNHEY, CDR2 SMNVEV (reference sequence). V gave up 7 bases and J gave up 9 bases, with 22 bases separating them. This chain's CDR3 is CASTSRGDGTGQYF. In DNA form, the CDR3 reads TGTGCCAGCACCTCGAGGGGGGACGGAACTGGGCAGTACTTC.

This clone occurred a few times. The J gene is TRBJ2-1, the V gene TRBV6-1; TRBD1 is a possible D gene (6 bases). The germline gives CDR1 MNHNS, CDR2 SASEGT. V dropped 6 bases and J dropped 10 bases, with 7 bases sitting between them. This CDR3 is built from 10 residues. The CDR3 reads CASRGTEQFF. CDR3 in DNA: TGTGCCAGCAGAGGGACAGAGCAGTTCTTC.